These 16 T cell receptor beta chains were all obtained from the same sample, sequenced in a study of T cell responses to AZD1222 COVID-19 vaccine. The repertoire was sequenced with immunoSEQ multiplex PCR; TCRdb's copy has only in-frame clones and lacks some. The table lists 120,000 or so clones, roughly 84% of them singletons. This material consisted of peripheral blood, taken 28 days after the second AZD1222 dose. The receptors were gathered from an adult who received the AZD1222 COVID-19 vaccine.

This rearrangement joins TRBV6-5 to TRBJ1-6, with TRBD1 matching 8 bases. This CDR3 contains 15 residues. Trimming at V came to 7 bases and at J to 9 bases, leaving 11 bases not matched to a gene. Germline V lookup: CDR1 MNHEY, CDR2 SVGAGI. This CDR3 is CASTSAQGGISPLHF. In DNA form, the CDR3 reads TGTGCCAGCACTTCAGCACAGGGGGGGATTTCACCCCTCCACTTT.

The chain joins TRBV3-1 (or the pseudogene TRBV3-2) to TRBJ2-7; D uncertain. The CDR3 extends over 12 amino acids. Trimming took off 4 bases at V and 4 bases at J, with 8 bases between the two ends. Germline CDR1 LGHDT, CDR2 YNNKEL (reference sequence). CDR3 coding DNA: TGTGCCAGCAGCCCTACAGATTACGAGCAGTACTTC. Protein product: CASSPTDYEQYF.

This clone was seen just once. The chain links TRBV18 to TRBJ1-6; D gene unclear. V shed 4 bases and J shed 15 bases, with 22 bases lying between them. Per germline, CDR1 KGHSH and CDR2 LQKENI. The CDR3 is 15 residues long. The CDR3 DNA follows: TGTGCCAGCTCACTACTAGACCTGGCTGGAGGCGGCCTCCACTTT. This encodes CASSLLDLAGGGLHF.

The V gene is TRBV7-2, the J gene TRBJ1-2, with a tentative D call TRBD1 (5 bases). The CDR3 covers 15 residues. The germline V gene encodes CDR1 SGHTA and CDR2 FQGNSA. V lost 2 bases to trimming and J lost 8 bases, with 18 bases between them. CDR3: CASSLFRDAGRGYTF. CDR3 nucleotide sequence: TGTGCCAGCAGCTTATTCCGGGACGCTGGAAGAGGCTACACCTTC.

The rearrangement joins TRBV7-2 to TRBJ2-7; 11 bases line up with TRBD1. V gave up 3 bases and J gave up 4 bases; unmatched junction bases: 8. From germline, CDR1 is SGHTA and CDR2 FQGNSA. The CDR3 spans 16 residues. The CDR3 loop reads CASSFSPGQGVYEQYF. DNA of the CDR3: TGTGCCAGCAGCTTTTCACCGGGACAGGGGGTATACGAGCAGTACTTC.

The chain is built from TRBV6-1 and TRBJ1-2; the match to TRBD1 covers 8 bases. V shed 4 bases, J shed 0 bases, and the junction held 10 bases outside the gene matches. Germline V gene data show CDR1 as MNHNS and CDR2 as SASEGT. The CDR3 sequence is 17 residues long. CDR3 amino acids: CASSVSTGGAPNYGYTF. The CDR3 coding sequence is TGTGCCAGCAGTGTAAGCACAGGGGGTGCCCCTAACTATGGCTACACCTTC.

The V and J genes are TRBV6-5 and TRBJ1-3, with a weak D call TRBD1 (5 bases). The CDR3 runs to 14 residues. Germline CDR1 reads MNHEY; CDR2 reads SVGAGI. V was clipped by 6 bases and J by 0 bases, with 9 bases between them. The CDR3 DNA follows: TGTGCCAGCAGCTTCGGGACCTCTGGAAACACCATATATTTT. This translates into CASSFGTSGNTIYF.

This rearrangement joins TRBV3-1 (or the pseudogene TRBV3-2) to TRBJ1-5; tentatively, D is TRBD1 (5 bases). CDR1 LGHDT and CDR2 YNNKEL come from the germline V gene (reference sequence). V lost 4 bases to trimming and J lost 6 bases, with 10 bases between them. This CDR3 is 13 amino acids long. CDR3 in amino acids: CASSPTTVQPQHF. The CDR3 region has the DNA TGTGCCAGCAGCCCTACGACAGTTCAGCCCCAGCATTTT.

The rearrangement joins TRBV7-9 to TRBJ1-6, with D uncertain. V lost 2 bases, J lost 3 bases, and 5 bases lay in between. CDR3 length: 14 amino acids. The V gene's germline CDR1 is SEHNR and CDR2 FQNEAQ (reference sequence). CDR3 region: CASSLSDYNSPLHF. CDR3 DNA sequence: TGTGCCAGCAGCTTATCGGACTATAATTCACCCCTCCACTTT.

This clone was detected only a few times. This sequence joins TRBV2 and TRBJ2-7; D gene unclear. The V gene lost 4 bases and the J gene lost 6 bases, with 10 bases spanning the gap. Germline V gene lookup returns CDR1 SNHLY and CDR2 FYNNEI. The CDR3 totals 12 residues. CDR3: CASSALLGEQYF. The CDR3 DNA reads as TGTGCCAGCAGTGCCCTATTGGGCGAGCAGTACTTC.

In its sample, this clone was seen a few times. DNA of the CDR3: TGCGCCAGCAGCTTGATGGGGCGGGGTGAGCAGTTCTTC. Translation gives CASSLMGRGEQFF. The chain uses TRBV5-1 and TRBJ2-1, with D possibly matching TRBD2 (6 bases). Germline CDR1 SGHRS, CDR2 YFSETQ. The ends were cut back, 1 base at V and 9 bases at J, with 11 bases in the middle. The CDR3 is 13 residues long.

This chain links TRBV4-3 with TRBJ1-1; D uncertain. Germline V gene data show CDR1 as LGHNA and CDR2 as YSLEER. The CDR3 is 15 residues long. Trimming left V 0 bases short and J 4 bases short, with 12 bases between. The CDR3 region has the DNA TGCGCCAGCAGCCAAGATGACCGGGTCGGCACTGAAGCTTTCTTT. Its protein is CASSQDDRVGTEAFF.

The V call is TRBV7-2, the J call TRBJ1-6; TRBD1 is a possible D gene (5 bases). V was pared by 4 bases and J by 10 bases, with 11 bases between. The germline V gene has CDR1 SGHTA and CDR2 FQGNSA. The CDR3 spans 13 residues. CDR3 nucleotides: TGTGCCAGCAGCTCACAGGCCCGATCACCCCTCCACTTT. Protein product: CASSSQARSPLHF.

J is TRBJ1-1 and V is TRBV6-5; 9 bases are shared with TRBD1. Germline-derived CDR1 and CDR2 are MNHEY and SVGAGI. V gave up 10 bases and J gave up 5 bases; unmatched junction bases: 11. CDR3 length: 14 amino acids. CDR3 sequence reads: CAILGGQGLTEAFF. Written as DNA, the CDR3 is TGTGCCATTCTCGGCGGACAGGGGTTGACTGAAGCTTTCTTT.

This clone appeared many times. This chain links TRBV5-1 with TRBJ2-7; D is tentatively TRBD1 or TRBD2 (5 bases each). This CDR3 comprises 14 residues. Trimming pared 0 bases from V and 6 bases from J, leaving 13 bases between. Germline V CDR1 and CDR2: SGHRS, YFSETQ. CDR3 loop: CASSLAYSGREQYF. CDR3 bases: TGCGCCAGCAGCTTGGCCTACTCGGGGCGCGAGCAGTACTTC.

This CDR3 reads CASSLDNWRNQPQHF. DNA for the CDR3: TGTGCCAGCAGCCTAGACAATTGGCGCAATCAGCCCCAGCATTTT. The chain carries TRBV21-1 and TRBJ1-5. TRBV21-1 is recorded as a pseudogene. This CDR3 has 15 residues.